This TCR beta chain was found in a study of OX40 agonist ivuxolimab in advanced cancers. Regarding the study in general: Ivuxolimab was an agonistic, fully human IgG2 monoclonal antibody directed against OX40 (CD134), a costimulatory receptor. The point of sequencing TCRbeta in the periphery was to test whether ivuxolimab changed TCR sequence diversity and drove clonal T-cell expansion. Patients were allowed to have had prior anti-PD-1, anti-PD-L1 or anti-CTLA-4 therapy, and less than 45% of the dose-escalation patients had previously received checkpoint inhibitors. Of the approximately 54 patients in dose escalation, about 20 had hepatocellular carcinoma, some 15 had melanoma, 9 had renal cell carcinoma and 9 had head and neck cancer. Three dose-escalation patients achieved partial responses, one with hepatocellular carcinoma and two with cutaneous melanoma. Intravenous ivuxolimab was administered to patients every 2 weeks at six dose levels: 0.01, 0.1, 0.3, 1.5, 3 and 10 mg/kg. The paper reports the monotherapy dose-escalation portion (N of about 50 patients) of the phase I ivuxolimab trial. In the dose-escalation cohort, around four fifths of patients were male, and the mean age was about 55 years, with a range of roughly 20 to 80. Broader findings and caveats from the paper: After ivuxolimab, more expanded clones were found on average in CD8+ T cells than in CD4+ T cells. In the 0.1-3.0 mg/kg groups, partial responders had among the lowest normalized peripheral clonal expansion, particularly in CD8+ T cells. At doses from 0.1 to 3.0 mg/kg, clonal expansion was seen in both CD4+ and CD8+ blood T cells between baseline and week 6. Low levels of normalized T-cell clonal expansion were also seen in some patients who did not respond. Antigen specificity was not determined for the clonally expanded peripheral T cells.

Note on this clone: The clone's antigen remains unknown. No much larger clonotype is one base removed from it; base qualities were not supplied.

V sheds 0 bases and J sheds 0 bases, leaving 9 bases between their ends. The CDR3 holds 15 amino acids from the cysteine to the phenylalanine. Only CDR3 DNA remains: 45 bases, in frame from the first base. CDR1 and CDR2 were assigned from the germline V gene as SGHRS and YFSETQ. Patients with a history of autoimmune disease or receiving systemic immunosuppression were excluded from the trial. Peripheral blood for TCR sequencing was collected from all dose cohorts at baseline, on cycle 4 day 1, and on cycle 7 day 1. The samples were taken from a phase I, first-in-human, multicenter, open-label dose-escalation trial of ivuxolimab. The trial enrolled adults with locally advanced or metastatic head and neck squamous cell, hepatocellular, melanoma or renal cell carcinoma. CD4+ and CD8+ T cells were sorted separately from peripheral blood before TCR sequencing. Genomic DNA was extracted from sorted cells for sequencing of the TCRbeta CDR3 region. The immunoSEQ Assay was used to sequence the TCRbeta CDR3 regions. In its TCRdb copy, this immuneACCESS table keeps in-frame sequences only and misses some clones. Where compared with another copy, unresolved V genes explain less than half of these, and the others have no known cause. In all, the sample holds several thousand clones, and around 67% of those were seen once. 50% to 60% of the sample rests with the top ten.

The receptor was isolated from an adult with an advanced solid tumor such as melanoma, head and neck, liver or kidney cancer. Sequencing was performed on CD4+ or CD8+ T cells sorted from blood, taken in a trial of the OX40 agonist ivuxolimab. The chain couples TRBV5-1 to TRBJ1-1; the D gene cannot be named for sure. The nucleotides are TGCGCCAGCAGCTTGGTAGTGGGCATGAACACTGAAGCTTTCTTT. Its amino acids are CASSLVVGMNTEAFF.